A single T cell receptor (beta chain) is shown here with its context. The CDR3 has 16 residues. Trimming took 6 bases from V and 0 from J; bases not matched to a gene: 4. CDR1 is SGHRS, CDR2 YFSETQ, per germline. Profiled with immunoSEQ multiplex PCR; TCRdb holds only in-frame clones, not every one. The sample consists of around 100,000 clones, 88% of them appearing once. The data originate from a study of blood T cell repertoires in COVID-19. Sequenced input: peripheral blood. This chain joins TRBV5-1 and TRBJ2-3; 13 bases are shared with TRBD2. This TCR came from an older woman with acute or convalescent COVID-19. CDR3 region: CASTRLAGGSTDTQYF. The DNA for the CDR3 is TGCGCCAGCACCAGACTAGCGGGAGGTAGCACAGATACGCAGTATTTT. The full variable domain, rest sourced from reference TRBV5-1 and TRBJ2-3, is KAGVTQTPRYLIKTRGQQVTLSCSPISGHRSVSWYQQTPGQGLQFLFEYFSETQRNKGNFPGRFSGRQFSNSRSEMNVSTLELGDSALYLCASTRLAGGSTDTQYFGPGTRLTVL.